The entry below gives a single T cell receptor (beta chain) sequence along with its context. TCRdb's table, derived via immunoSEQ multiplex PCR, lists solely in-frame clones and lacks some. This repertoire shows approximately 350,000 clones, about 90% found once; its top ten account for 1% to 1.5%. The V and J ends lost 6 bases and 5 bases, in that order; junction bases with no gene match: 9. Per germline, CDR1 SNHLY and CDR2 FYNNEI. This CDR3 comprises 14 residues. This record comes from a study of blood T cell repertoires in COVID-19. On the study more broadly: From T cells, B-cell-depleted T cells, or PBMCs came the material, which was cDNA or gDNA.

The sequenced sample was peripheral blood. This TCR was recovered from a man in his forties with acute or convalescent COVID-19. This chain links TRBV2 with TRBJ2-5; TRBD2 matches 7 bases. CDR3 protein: CASRATSMEETQYF. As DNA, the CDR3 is TGTGCCAGCAGGGCGACTAGCATGGAGGAGACCCAGTACTTC.